These 24 T cell receptor beta chains were sequenced from one sample in a study of technical replicates of blood from a handful of donors. Produced via immunoSEQ multiplex PCR; TCRdb's table is partial and in-frame only. The sample lists about 84,000 clones; 90% to 95% were seen once. The sample comprised T cells isolated from PBMCs. The source of these receptors is a human donor in good health.

The chain uses TRBV12-5 and TRBJ2-1; 12 nucleotides line up with TRBD2. Germline CDR1 reads LGHNT; CDR2 reads FRNRAP. The length of the CDR3 is 18 residues. Unmatched junction bases numbered 11, after V lost 0 bases and J lost 8 bases. CDR3 sequence reads: CASGLVQVGPSGRDEQFF. In DNA form, the CDR3 reads TGTGCTAGTGGTTTGGTACAGGTTGGGCCTAGCGGGAGGGATGAGCAGTTCTTC.

The chain recombines TRBV7-8 with TRBJ2-7, with 9 bases lining up with TRBD1. V was clipped by 7 bases and J by 6 bases; unmatched bases: 13. This CDR3 is built from 15 residues. Germline CDR1 and CDR2: SGHVS and FQNEAQ. In DNA, the CDR3 is TGTGCCAGCACCCAACCGGGACAGGGATTGTCCGAGCAGTACTTC. Its translation is CASTQPGQGLSEQYF.

The CDR3 DNA follows: TGTGGAGCGGGGAAGGGTCAGACCTATGGCTACACCTTC. It translates to CGAGKGQTYGYTF. This sequence joins TRBV28 and TRBJ1-2, with no clear D. From germline, CDR1 is MDHEN and CDR2 SYDVKM. This CDR3 spans 13 amino acids.

The chain recombines TRBV19 with TRBJ1-2; D unresolved. CDR1 LNHDA and CDR2 SQIVND come from the germline V gene (reference sequence). CDR3 length: 15 residues. V lost 9 bases, J lost 5 bases, and 22 bases lay in between. The CDR3 DNA is TGTGCCAGGACGGAGGCGTCTTTCCAATTATATGGCTACACCTTC. Its protein product is CARTEASFQLYGYTF.

This rearrangement joins TRBV7-3 to TRBJ1-6; TRBD1 might be the D (5 bases). The CDR3 totals 15 residues. Germline CDR1 is SGHTA and CDR2 is FQGTGA. V dropped 6 bases and J dropped 1 base, with 10 bases sitting between them. The DNA of the CDR3 is TGTGCCAGCAGTTATCAGGGTTCCTATAATTCACCCCTCCACTTT. It specifies CASSYQGSYNSPLHF.

V usage is TRBV12-5 and J usage is TRBJ2-5; 12 nucleotides align to TRBD2. The V gene's germline CDR1 is LGHNT and CDR2 FRNRAP. The CDR3 totals 16 residues. The trim removed 0 bases at V and 2 bases at J, leaving 1 base unmatched. The CDR3 DNA reads as TGTGCTAGTGGTTTGGTTCTAGCGGGGGGGCAAGAGACCCAGTACTTC. Translated, it gives CASGLVLAGGQETQYF. The full variable domain, completed using reference TRBV12-5 and TRBJ2-5, is DARVTQTPRHKVTEMGQEVTMRCQPILGHNTVFWYRQTMMQGLELLAYFRNRAPLDDSGMPKDRFSAEMPDATLATLKIQPSEPRDSAVYFCASGLVLAGGQETQYFGPGTRLLVL.

V gene TRBV28 combines with J gene TRBJ2-4; no reliable D call. Trimming left V 1 base short and J 5 bases short, with 6 bases between. The V gene's germline CDR1 is MDHEN and CDR2 SYDVKM. The CDR3 consists of 13 residues. For the CDR3, the DNA is TGTGCCAGCAGTTTATACTCTCAAAACATTCAGTACTTC. The encoded protein is CASSLYSQNIQYF.

The V and J genes are TRBV7-9 and TRBJ1-1; D is unclear. Looked up from germline, CDR1 is SEHNR and CDR2 is FQNEAQ (reference sequence). V shed 0 bases and J shed 3 bases, with 5 bases lying between them. The CDR3 loop spans 13 amino acids. CDR3 in amino acids: CASSLARHTEAFF. CDR3 DNA sequence: TGTGCCAGCAGCTTAGCGCGTCACACTGAAGCTTTCTTT. The variable domain in full, completed from reference TRBV7-9 and TRBJ1-1, reads DTGVSQNPRHKITKRGQNVTFRCDPISEHNRLYWYRQTLGQGPEFLTYFQNEAQLEKSRLLSDRFSAERPKGSFSTLEIQRTEQGDSAMYLCASSLARHTEAFFGQGTRLTVV.

This clone was seen a single time. The genes are TRBV4-1 and TRBJ2-1; 7 positions match TRBD2. Germline assignment: CDR1 MGHRA and CDR2 YSYEKL. CDR3 length: 16 amino acids. The J segment lost 3 bases and the V segment lost 4 bases, leaving 9 bases of the junction unmatched. Here the CDR3 DNA reads TGCGCCAGCAGCCTCCCGGGGGGATTCGGCTACAATGAGCAGTTCTTC. Amino acid sequence: CASSLPGGFGYNEQFF.

Details on this clone: Other DNA sequences of this sample code for an identical CDR3. The rearrangement joins TRBV5-1 to TRBJ1-1, with 8 bases fitting TRBD1. The germline CDR1 and CDR2 sequences are SGHRS and YFSETQ. After removal of 4 bases from V and 2 bases from J, the junction contained 4 bases not matched to a gene. The CDR3 totals 14 residues. CDR3 residues: CASSLGTGNTEAFF. DNA of the CDR3: TGCGCCAGCAGCCTAGGGACAGGAAACACTGAAGCTTTCTTT.

The chain joins TRBV11-3 to TRBJ2-2; possible D gene TRBD1, 6 bases. Deletions cut 5 bases from V and 5 bases from J, with 12 bases between. Germline V gene sequence: CDR1 SGHNT, CDR2 YENEEA. CDR3 length: 14 amino acids. The CDR3, as DNA: TGTGCCAGCAGCGACCACAGGGTTACCGGGGAGCTGTTTTTT. This translates into CASSDHRVTGELFF.

This sequence joins TRBV19 and TRBJ1-6; TRBD1 agrees at 7 bases. The CDR3 is 15 residues long. Unmatched junction bases numbered 9, after V lost 6 bases and J lost 7 bases. CDR1 is LNHDA and CDR2 is SQIVND in the germline V gene (reference sequence). CDR3 amino acids: CASRKTGAENSPLHF. CDR3 in DNA: TGTGCCAGTAGGAAAACAGGGGCTGAAAATTCACCCCTCCACTTT.

This chain links TRBV27 with TRBJ1-2, with D possibly matching TRBD1 (5 bases). Trimming stripped 2 bases from V and 4 bases from J, with 20 bases between. From germline, CDR1 is MNHEY and CDR2 SMNVEV (reference sequence). The CDR3 extends over 17 amino acids. The CDR3 protein is CASSLRGVPFNFYGYTF. CDR3 coding DNA: TGTGCCAGCAGTTTACGGGGGGTACCCTTCAATTTCTATGGCTACACCTTC.

V usage is TRBV7-3 and J usage is TRBJ1-1, with a weak D call TRBD1 (6 bases). Between the trimmed V and J ends, which lost 5 bases and 4 bases, there was a span of 8 bases. CDR1 and CDR2 (germline): SGHTA, FQGTGA. This CDR3 region has 12 residues. The CDR3 DNA reads TGTGCCAGCAGCCGCAGGGGCACTGAAGCTTTCTTT. Residues: CASSRRGTEAFF.

J is TRBJ1-2 and V is TRBV27; no definite D call. The V and J ends lost 3 bases and 4 bases respectively, with 15 bases between them. The CDR3 spans 15 residues. Germline V lookup: CDR1 MNHEY, CDR2 SMNVEV (reference sequence). This CDR3 reads CASSFDVQSGYGYTF. The CDR3 bases are TGTGCCAGCAGTTTCGACGTCCAATCGGGCTATGGCTACACCTTC.

In its sample, this clone was seen a few times. The chain is built from TRBV6-1 and TRBJ2-7, with D possibly matching TRBD2 (5 bases). The germline V and J ends were trimmed by 2 bases and 2 bases, with 13 bases remaining between them. In germline, CDR1 is MNHNS, CDR2 SASEGT. The CDR3 length is 15 residues. CDR3 DNA sequence: TGTGCCAGCAGTGAACCTAGCAGTGTTCCCTACGAGCAGTACTTC. Its protein is CASSEPSSVPYEQYF.

CDR3: CSVETSGLGAFF. In DNA form, the CDR3 reads TGCAGCGTTGAAACCTCTGGGCTTGGCGCTTTCTTT. The rearrangement uses TRBV29-1 and TRBJ1-1, with D uncertain. Germline V gives CDR1 SQVTM, CDR2 ANQGSEA. The CDR3 runs to 12 residues. V lost 2 bases and J lost 11, with 15 bases in between.

The chain couples TRBV7-9 to TRBJ1-2; D unclear. The CDR3 consists of 17 residues. CDR1 is SEHNR and CDR2 is FQNEAQ in the germline V gene (reference sequence). V was pared by 0 bases and J by 4 bases, with 18 bases between. The CDR3 bases are TGTGCCAGCAGCTTAGCAACCCTATTAACAGCCGGCTATGGCTACACCTTC. It codes for CASSLATLLTAGYGYTF.

The rearrangement joins TRBV6-1 to TRBJ2-7, with a tentative D call TRBD1 (7 bases). Trimming stripped 1 base from V and 3 bases from J, with 10 bases between. CDR3 length: 14 amino acids. Looked up from germline, CDR1 is MNHNS and CDR2 is SASEGT. The CDR3 sequence is CASSEGQGGYEQYF. For the CDR3, the DNA is TGTGCCAGCAGTGAAGGGCAGGGGGGCTACGAGCAGTACTTC.

This clone was recorded once. The chain couples TRBV5-1 to TRBJ2-5; TRBD1 matches at 8 bases. Trimming removed 3 bases from V and 5 bases from J; junction bases left unmatched: 21. Germline V gene sequence: CDR1 SGHRS, CDR2 YFSETQ. The CDR3 loop spans 19 amino acids. DNA of the CDR3: TGCGCCAGCAGCTCATCAGGGGGCGGAGTGGCTGGGGTTTTTGAGACCCAGTACTTC. Amino acid sequence: CASSSSGGGVAGVFETQYF.

The chain joins TRBV9 to TRBJ2-2, with 10 nucleotides matching TRBD2. Germline V CDR1 and CDR2: SGDLS, YYNGEE. The CDR3 length is 17 residues. J lost 7 bases, V lost 0 bases, and 9 bases had no gene match. The CDR3 protein is CASSVGLAGLMGGELFF. The CDR3, as DNA: TGTGCCAGCAGCGTAGGACTAGCGGGCTTAATGGGCGGGGAGCTGTTTTTT.

The chain combines TRBV28 with TRBJ2-1, with 12 bases fitting TRBD2. The ends lost 4 bases at V and 9 bases at J; junction bases unmatched: 10. CDR3 size: 16 residues. Germline V gene sequence: CDR1 MDHEN, CDR2 SYDVKM. The CDR3 loop reads CASSSSLAGGNVEQFF. The CDR3 DNA follows: TGTGCCAGCAGTTCTTCACTAGCGGGAGGTAACGTTGAGCAGTTCTTC. The full variable domain, with the rest looked up from reference TRBV28 and TRBJ2-1, is DVKVTQSSRYLVKRTGEKVFLECVQDMDHENMFWYRQDPGLGLRLIYFSYDVKMKEKGDIPEGYSVSREKKERFSLILESASTNQTSMYLCASSSSLAGGNVEQFFGPGTRLTVL.

The count of this clone is one. The CDR3 nucleotides read TGTGCCTGGTCTATAAACCAGCAGTACTTC. Translated: CAWSINQQYF. The chain combines TRBV30 with TRBJ2-7; no clear D gene. Trimming removed 5 bases at V and 8 bases at J, with 10 bases between. This CDR3 contains 10 residues. The V gene's germline CDR1 is GTSNPN and CDR2 SVGIG (reference sequence).

The chain carries TRBV28 and TRBJ2-7, with TRBD2 matching 9 bases. The CDR3 runs to 15 residues. J gave up 3 bases and V 3 bases, and 6 bases lay outside the gene matches. Germline CDR1 MDHEN, CDR2 SYDVKM. CDR3 residues: CASSFPRTSDYEQYF. The CDR3 DNA follows: TGTGCCAGCAGTTTCCCCCGGACTAGCGACTACGAGCAGTACTTC.